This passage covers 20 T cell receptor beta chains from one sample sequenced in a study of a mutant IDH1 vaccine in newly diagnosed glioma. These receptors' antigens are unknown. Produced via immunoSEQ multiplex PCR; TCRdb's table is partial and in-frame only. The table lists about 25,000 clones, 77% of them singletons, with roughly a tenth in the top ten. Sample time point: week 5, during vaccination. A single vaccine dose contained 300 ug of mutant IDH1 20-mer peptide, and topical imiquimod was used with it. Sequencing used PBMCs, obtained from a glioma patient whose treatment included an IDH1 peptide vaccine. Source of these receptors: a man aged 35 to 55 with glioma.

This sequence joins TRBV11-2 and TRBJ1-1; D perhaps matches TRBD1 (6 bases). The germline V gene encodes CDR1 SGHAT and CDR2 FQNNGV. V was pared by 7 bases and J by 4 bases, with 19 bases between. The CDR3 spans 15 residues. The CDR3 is CASIYGGVSGTEAFF. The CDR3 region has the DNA TGTGCCAGCATCTATGGGGGCGTATCGGGCACTGAAGCTTTCTTT.

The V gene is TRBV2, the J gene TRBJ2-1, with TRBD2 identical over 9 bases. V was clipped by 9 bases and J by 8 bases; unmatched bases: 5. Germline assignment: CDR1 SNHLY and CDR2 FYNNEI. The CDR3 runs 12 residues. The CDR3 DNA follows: TGTGCCAGACTTAGCGGGAGTTATGAGCAGTTCTTC. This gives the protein CARLSGSYEQFF.

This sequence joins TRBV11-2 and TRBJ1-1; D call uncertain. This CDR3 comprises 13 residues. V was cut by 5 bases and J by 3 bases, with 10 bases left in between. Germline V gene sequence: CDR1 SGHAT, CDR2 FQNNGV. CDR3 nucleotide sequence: TGTGCCAGCAGCGTCCAGTGGGACACTGAAGCTTTCTTT. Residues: CASSVQWDTEAFF.

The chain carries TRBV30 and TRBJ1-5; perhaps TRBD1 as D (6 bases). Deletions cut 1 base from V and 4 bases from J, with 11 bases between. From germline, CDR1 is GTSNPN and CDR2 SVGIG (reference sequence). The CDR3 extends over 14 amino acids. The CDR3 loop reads CAWSDGQINQPQHF. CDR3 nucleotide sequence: TGTGCCTGGAGTGATGGACAGATTAATCAGCCCCAGCATTTT.

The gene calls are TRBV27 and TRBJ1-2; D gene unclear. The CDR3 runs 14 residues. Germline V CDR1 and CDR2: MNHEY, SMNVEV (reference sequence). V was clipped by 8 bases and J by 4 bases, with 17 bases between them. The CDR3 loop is CASGWSSGGYGYTF. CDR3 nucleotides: TGTGCCAGCGGCTGGAGTTCCGGCGGCTATGGCTACACCTTC.

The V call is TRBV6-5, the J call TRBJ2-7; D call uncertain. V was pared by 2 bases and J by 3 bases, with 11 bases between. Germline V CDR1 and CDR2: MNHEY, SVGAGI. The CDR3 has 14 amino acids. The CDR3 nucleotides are TGTGCCAGCAGTTACCGTGGGGTAGGCTACGAGCAGTACTTC. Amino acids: CASSYRGVGYEQYF.

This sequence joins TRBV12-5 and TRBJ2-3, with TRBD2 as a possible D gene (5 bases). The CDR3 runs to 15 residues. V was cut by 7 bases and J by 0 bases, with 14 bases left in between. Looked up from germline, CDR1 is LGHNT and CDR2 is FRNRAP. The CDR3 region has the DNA TGTGCTAGTGAGAGAAGCGGATTTAGCACAGATACGCAGTATTTT. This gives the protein CASERSGFSTDTQYF.

Written as DNA, the CDR3 is TGTGCCAGCTCACAGACAGGTGGGAGCAATCAGCCCCAGCATTTT. It yields the protein CASSQTGGSNQPQHF. This sequence joins TRBV18 and TRBJ1-5; D possibly corresponds to TRBD1 (6 bases). V shed 4 bases and J shed 1 base, with 11 bases lying between them. Germline CDR1 reads KGHSH; CDR2 reads LQKENI. The CDR3 runs 15 residues.

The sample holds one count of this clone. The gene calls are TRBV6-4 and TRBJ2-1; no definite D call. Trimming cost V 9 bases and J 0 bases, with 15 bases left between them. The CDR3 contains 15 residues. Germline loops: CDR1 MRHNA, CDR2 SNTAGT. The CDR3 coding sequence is TGTGCCAGTGCCCCCCTACAGAGCTCCTACAATGAGCAGTTCTTC. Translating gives CASAPLQSSYNEQFF.

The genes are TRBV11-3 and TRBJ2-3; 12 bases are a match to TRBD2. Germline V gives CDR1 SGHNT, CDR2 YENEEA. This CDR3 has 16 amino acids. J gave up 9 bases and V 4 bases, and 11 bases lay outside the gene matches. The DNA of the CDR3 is TGTGCCAGCAGCTCCCAGACTAGCGGGAGAAAGGTGACGCAGTATTTT. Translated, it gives CASSSQTSGRKVTQYF.

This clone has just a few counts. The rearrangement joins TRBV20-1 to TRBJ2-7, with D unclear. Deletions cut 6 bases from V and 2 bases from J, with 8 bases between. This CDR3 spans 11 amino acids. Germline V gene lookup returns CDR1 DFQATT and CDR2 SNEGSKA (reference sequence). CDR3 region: CSAAGPYEQYF. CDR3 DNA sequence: TGCAGTGCCGCTGGACCCTACGAGCAGTACTTC.

The CDR3 loop reads CASSQEFPGTNYGYTF. The CDR3, as DNA: TGCGCCAGCAGCCAAGAATTTCCAGGAACTAACTATGGCTACACCTTC. The chain recombines TRBV4-1 with TRBJ1-2, with D hard to call. Germline CDR1 MGHRA, CDR2 YSYEKL. The CDR3 has 16 residues. Trimming shortened V by 0 bases and J by 0 bases, and 11 bases separated the two germline ends.

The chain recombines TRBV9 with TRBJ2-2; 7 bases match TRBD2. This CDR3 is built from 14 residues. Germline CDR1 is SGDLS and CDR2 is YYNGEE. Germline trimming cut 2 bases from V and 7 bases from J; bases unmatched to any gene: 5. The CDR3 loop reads CASSVVREYGELFF. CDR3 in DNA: TGTGCCAGCAGCGTGGTGCGGGAGTACGGGGAGCTGTTTTTT.

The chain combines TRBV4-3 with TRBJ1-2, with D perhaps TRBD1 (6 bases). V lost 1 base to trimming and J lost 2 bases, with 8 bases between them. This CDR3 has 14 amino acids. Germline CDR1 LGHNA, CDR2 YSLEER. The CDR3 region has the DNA TGCGCCAGCAGCCAAGGCACAGGGAACTATGGCTACACCTTC. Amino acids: CASSQGTGNYGYTF.

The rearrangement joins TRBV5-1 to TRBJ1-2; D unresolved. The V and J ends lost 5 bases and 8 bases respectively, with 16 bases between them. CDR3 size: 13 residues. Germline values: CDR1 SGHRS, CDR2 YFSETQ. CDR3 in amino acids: CASRPDTLEGYTF. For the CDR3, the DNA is TGCGCCAGCAGACCTGACACCCTGGAAGGCTACACCTTC.

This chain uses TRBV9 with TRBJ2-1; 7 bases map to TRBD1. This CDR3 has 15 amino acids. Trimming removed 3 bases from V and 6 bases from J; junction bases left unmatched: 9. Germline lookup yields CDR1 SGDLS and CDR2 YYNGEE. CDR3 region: CASSAQLTGANEQFF. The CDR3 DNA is TGTGCCAGCAGCGCACAGCTTACAGGGGCCAATGAGCAGTTCTTC. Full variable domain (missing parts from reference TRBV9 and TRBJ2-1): DSGVTQTPKHLITATGQRVTLRCSPRSGDLSVYWYQQSLDQGLQFLIQYYNGEERAKGNILERFSAQQFPDLHSELNLSSLELGDSALYFCASSAQLTGANEQFFGPGTRLTVL.

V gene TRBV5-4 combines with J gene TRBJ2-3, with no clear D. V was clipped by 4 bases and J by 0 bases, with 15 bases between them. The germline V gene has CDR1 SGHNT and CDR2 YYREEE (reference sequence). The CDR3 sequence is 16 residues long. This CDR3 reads CASSPFAPSSTDTQYF. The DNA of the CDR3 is TGTGCCAGCAGCCCCTTCGCCCCCTCTAGCACAGATACGCAGTATTTT.

The CDR3 is CASSPRTGGRGTNEKLFF. Here the CDR3 DNA reads TGTGCCAGCAGTCCCCGGACAGGGGGCAGAGGAACTAATGAAAAACTGTTTTTT. The chain has TRBV27 and TRBJ1-4; 11 nucleotides match TRBD1. Germline V gives CDR1 MNHEY, CDR2 SMNVEV (reference sequence). CDR3 length equals 18 residues. The J segment lost 1 base and the V segment lost 5 bases, leaving 9 bases of the junction unmatched. The complete variable domain, with remaining parts taken from reference TRBV27 and TRBJ1-4, reads EAQVTQNPRYLITVTGKKLTVTCSQNMNHEYMSWYRQDPGLGLRQIYYSMNVEVTDKGDVPEGYKVSRKEKRNFPLILESPSPNQTSLYFCASSPRTGGRGTNEKLFFGSGTQLSVL.

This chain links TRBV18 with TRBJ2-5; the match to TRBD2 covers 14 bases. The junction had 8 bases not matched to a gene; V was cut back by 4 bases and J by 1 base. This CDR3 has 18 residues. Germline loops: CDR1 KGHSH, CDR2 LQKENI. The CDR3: CASSLLGLAGAGQETQYF. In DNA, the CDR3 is TGTGCCAGCTCACTACTGGGACTAGCGGGAGCCGGCCAAGAGACCCAGTACTTC. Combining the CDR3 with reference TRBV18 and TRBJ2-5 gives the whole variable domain NAGVMQNPRHLVRRRGQEARLRCSPMKGHSHVYWYRQLPEEGLKFMVYLQKENIIDESGMPKERFSAEFPKEGPSILRIQQVVRGDSAAYFCASSLLGLAGAGQETQYFGPGTRLLVL.

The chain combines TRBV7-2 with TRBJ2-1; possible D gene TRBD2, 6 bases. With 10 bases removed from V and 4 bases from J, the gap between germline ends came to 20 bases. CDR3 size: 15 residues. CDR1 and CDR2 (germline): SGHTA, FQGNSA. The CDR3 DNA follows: TGTGCCACCAGTGAGATGGCTAGCGTTTACAATGAGCAGTTCTTC. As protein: CATSEMASVYNEQFF. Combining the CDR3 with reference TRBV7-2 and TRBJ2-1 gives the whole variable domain GAGVSQSPSNKVTEKGKDVELRCDPISGHTALYWYRQSLGQGLEFLIYFQGNSAPDKSGLPSDRFSAERTGGSVSTLTIQRTQQEDSAVYLCATSEMASVYNEQFFGPGTRLTVL.